This T cell receptor (beta chain) was sequenced in a study of cytomegalovirus exposure and HLA in healthy donors. Across the study: Tens of millions of unique TCR sequences came from HLA-typed donors in an early release.

This PCR relied on a set of 60 Vbeta primers and 13 Jbeta primers. Generated by immunoSEQ multiplex PCR, the TCRdb table keeps only in-frame clones and is missing some. The sample lists 250,000 to 350,000 clones; around 86% were seen once. Study-wide points: TCR beta chains numbering 164 were designated cytomegalovirus-associated.

As to this clone: Its cognate antigen is unknown.

Sequencing used PBMCs. The source is a man between 35 and 55 years old in good health and CMV-seropositive.

This CDR3 is CASSLTVGGLAGGSYNEQFF. The CDR3 nucleotides are TGTGCCAGCAGCTTAACCGTAGGGGGACTAGCGGGAGGATCCTACAATGAGCAGTTCTTC. The chain combines TRBV11-3 with TRBJ2-1; 15 bases match TRBD2. Per the germline V gene, CDR1 is SGHNT and CDR2 is YENEEA. V gave up 2 bases and J gave up 1 base; unmatched junction bases: 9. The CDR3 contains 20 residues.